The 27 T cell receptor beta chains presented below share a single source sample, sequenced in a study of T cells in Graves' hyperthyroidism and ophthalmopathy (dated by TCRdb to the late 2010s). The receptor library was made with multiplex PCR. This sample was sequenced with an Illumina HiSeq 2000. TCR beta CDR3 regions were amplified from RNA transcripts. The first round of RT-PCR for the TCR CDR3 was performed with the HTBI primer set and the Qiagen OneStep RT-PCR kit. TCRdb reworked the public reads: Q25 trimming with fastp, MiXCR clone assembly, productive beta chains retained. Every CDR3 protein is listed once, alongside the most common genes and DNA of its rows. The sample profile shows some 600,000 distinct CDR3 sequences; roughly 14% of them were found once. Roughly 6.2% of the sample rests with the top ten. The sample comprised blood. Receptor source: a woman between 25 and 40 years old with Graves' hyperthyroidism that later progressed to Graves' ophthalmopathy.

Many counts were recorded for this clonotype. The V call is TRBV10-3, the J call TRBJ1-5; D remains ambiguous. V gave up 0 bases and J gave up 3 bases, with 9 bases separating them. The germline V gene encodes CDR1 ENHRY and CDR2 SYGVKD. This CDR3 contains 15 residues. DNA of the CDR3: TGTGCCATCAGTGAGTCGGTGGACCCCAATCAGCCCCAGCATTTT. Residues: CAISESVDPNQPQHF.

This clonotype was recorded many times. The rearrangement links TRBV2 to TRBJ1-1, with D maybe TRBD1 (5 bases). Per the germline V gene, CDR1 is SNHLY and CDR2 is FYNNEI. The ends were cut back, 3 bases at V and 1 base at J, with 12 bases in the middle. The CDR3 has 15 residues. CDR3 DNA sequence: TGTGCCAGCAGTGATCAGGGAGCGAGGAACACTGAAGCTTTCTTT. It specifies CASSDQGARNTEAFF. Looking up the rest from reference TRBV2 and TRBJ1-1 gives the full variable domain: EPEVTQTPSHQVTQMGQEVILRCVPISNHLYFYWYRQILGQKVEFLVSFYNNEISEKSEIFDDQFSVERPDGSNFTLKIRSTKLEDSAMYFCASSDQGARNTEAFFGQGTRLTVV.

The chain has TRBV7-3 and TRBJ2-7, with 7 bases lining up with TRBD2. The germline gives CDR1 SGHTA, CDR2 FQGTGA. J gave up 5 bases and V 6 bases, and 16 bases lay outside the gene matches. This CDR3 spans 16 amino acids. The CDR3, as DNA: TGTGCCAGCAGATCCCCGCCGGGGGAGGGTCGACACGAGCAGTACTTC. Translated, it gives CASRSPPGEGRHEQYF. Based on the CDR3 plus reference TRBV7-3 and TRBJ2-7, the full variable domain is GAGVSQTPSNKVTEKGKYVELRCDPISGHTALYWYRQSLGQGPEFLIYFQGTGAADDSGLPNDRFFAVRPEGSVSTLKIQRTERGDSAVYLCASRSPPGEGRHEQYFGPGTRLTVT.

In this sample, this clonotype turned up many times. The V call is TRBV6-1, the J call TRBJ2-1; TRBD2 might be the D (6 bases). Germline V gene data show CDR1 as MNHNS and CDR2 as SASEGT. The CDR3 totals 14 residues. Trimming pared 8 bases from V and 0 bases from J, leaving 11 bases between. The CDR3 region has the DNA TGTGCCAGCCGAGGGACTGGCTCCTACAATGAGCAGTTCTTC. Amino acid sequence: CASRGTGSYNEQFF.

This clonotype appeared many times. The genes are TRBV7-2 and TRBJ1-1, with D perhaps matching TRBD1 (6 bases). From germline, CDR1 is SGHTA and CDR2 FQGNSA. V shed 0 bases and J shed 1 base, with 9 bases lying between them. The CDR3 loop spans 15 amino acids. CDR3 nucleotides: TGTGCCAGCAGCTTAGCGACAGGAGCGAACACTGAAGCTTTCTTT. The encoded protein is CASSLATGANTEAFF.

The sample holds many counts of this clonotype. J is TRBJ2-1 and V is TRBV7-2; D perhaps matches TRBD2 (5 bases). The V gene lost 1 base and the J gene lost 6 bases, with 13 bases spanning the gap. The germline V gene has CDR1 SGHTA and CDR2 FQGNSA. The CDR3 extends over 15 amino acids. This chain's CDR3 is CASSLGFLGGNEQFF. The CDR3 nucleotides are TGTGCCAGCAGCTTAGGATTCTTAGGAGGCAATGAGCAGTTCTTC.

In its sample, this clonotype was seen many times. V is TRBV11-2 and J is TRBJ2-3; D is unclear. The germline V and J ends were trimmed by 2 bases and 1 base, with 16 bases remaining between them. Per the germline V gene, CDR1 is SGHAT and CDR2 is FQNNGV. The CDR3 runs to 17 residues. The CDR3 reads CASSLFTFGIRTDTQYF. Written as DNA, the CDR3 is TGTGCCAGCAGCTTATTTACTTTTGGAATTCGCACAGATACGCAGTATTTT.

J is TRBJ2-1 and V is TRBV4-3; TRBD2 agrees at 8 bases. Per germline, CDR1 LGHNA and CDR2 YSLEER. The CDR3 is 14 residues long. V lost 0 bases and J lost 8; bases outside the gene matches: 3. CDR3 region: CASSQEPAGDEQFF. CDR3 nucleotides: TGCGCCAGCAGCCAAGAACCAGCGGGAGATGAGCAGTTCTTC.

There are a few counts of this clonotype. The chain employs TRBV18 and TRBJ2-5; 7 bases are shared with TRBD1. Per germline, CDR1 KGHSH and CDR2 LQKENI. The CDR3 spans 13 residues. V trimming: 1 base; J trimming: 4 bases; junction bases outside the gene matches: 0. CDR3 in DNA: TGTGCCAGCTCACCACGACAGGGAGAGACCCAGTACTTC. It translates to CASSPRQGETQYF.

This clonotype was found a few times. The CDR3 reads CASSPFALAGFQETQYF. CDR3 DNA sequence: TGTGCCAGCAGCCCCTTCGCGCTAGCGGGGTTTCAAGAGACCCAGTACTTC. The V and J genes are TRBV7-9 and TRBJ2-5, with 9 positions matching TRBD2. The germline V gene encodes CDR1 SEHNR and CDR2 FQNEAQ (reference sequence). This CDR3 has 17 amino acids. V lost 5 bases, J lost 2 bases, and 12 bases stayed unmatched. Supplemented by reference TRBV7-9 and TRBJ2-5, the full variable domain reads DTGVSQNPRHKITKRGQNVTFRCDPISEHNRLYWYRQTLGQGPEFLTYFQNEAQLEKSRLLSDRFSAERPKGSFSTLEIQRTEQGDSAMYLCASSPFALAGFQETQYFGPGTRLLVL.

This clonotype was seen at least ten times. The CDR3 sequence: CASTGDNYEQYF. CDR3 in DNA: TGTGCCAGCACGGGGGACAACTACGAGCAGTACTTC. V and J are TRBV28 and TRBJ2-7, with D perhaps given as TRBD1 or TRBD2 (6 bases each). Trimming took 7 bases from V and 3 from J, leaving 10 bases between them. Germline values: CDR1 MDHEN, CDR2 SYDVKM. The CDR3 runs to 12 residues.

The sample holds many counts of this clonotype. One end of the junction is discordant with germline, which a read error may explain. This rearrangement joins TRBV7-2 to TRBJ2-5; the match to TRBD2 covers 11 bases. This CDR3 comprises 17 residues. The germline gives CDR1 SGHTA, CDR2 FQGNSA. The DNA of the CDR3 is TGTGCCAGCAGCTTAGCCGGGACTAGCGGCAGCCAAGGGACCCAGTACTTC. It translates to CASSLAGTSGSQGTQYF.

This clonotype has more than one count but fewer than ten. Being one base from a much bigger clone, this may be a read error. The chain carries TRBV6-1 and TRBJ2-1, with TRBD1 identical over 9 bases. CDR1 MNHNS and CDR2 SASEGT come from the germline V gene. V gave up 7 bases and J gave up 4 bases; unmatched junction bases: 5. This CDR3 is built from 14 residues. In DNA, the CDR3 is TGTGCCAGCATCCCCGGGACAGGGTACAATGAGCAGTTCTTC. Encoded protein: CASIPGTGYNEQFF.

A few counts support this clonotype. The V gene is TRBV5-8, the J gene TRBJ2-3; D ambiguous. Germline V lookup: CDR1 SGHTS, CDR2 YDEGEE. Deletions cut 1 base from V and 0 bases from J, with 12 bases between. The CDR3 length is 16 residues. CDR3 loop: CASSLLQVGSTDTQYF. CDR3 nucleotides: TGTGCCAGCAGCTTGTTGCAGGTTGGGAGCACAGATACGCAGTATTTT.

This clonotype was counted ten times or more. The V gene is TRBV15, the J gene TRBJ2-7; D remains unclear. This CDR3 has 14 amino acids. Germline CDR1 is LNHNV and CDR2 is YYDKDF (reference sequence). V shed 5 bases and J shed 5 bases, with 16 bases lying between them. CDR3 DNA sequence: TGTGCCACCAGCCTTGGCCGAGACTCGGACGAGCAGTACTTC. This codes for CATSLGRDSDEQYF.

This clonotype was observed at least ten times. The chain carries TRBV12-3 or TRBV12-4 and TRBJ1-1, with D hard to call. The CDR3 has 11 amino acids. The V gene lost 5 bases and the J gene lost 3 bases, with 4 bases spanning the gap. CDR3 protein: CASSPDTEAFF. The CDR3 DNA reads TGTGCCAGCAGTCCGGACACTGAAGCTTTCTTT.

This clonotype has a count of ten or more. V gene TRBV27 combines with J gene TRBJ2-7, with D hard to call. The CDR3 is made up of 12 amino acids. The V end was cut by 4 bases, the J end by 2 bases, with 6 bases between. Per germline, CDR1 MNHEY and CDR2 SMNVEV (reference sequence). CDR3 coding DNA: TGTGCCAGCAGTTCCGGAGCCTACGAGCAGTACTTC. This gives the protein CASSSGAYEQYF.

The chain couples TRBV14 to TRBJ2-7; D might be TRBD2 (6 bases). Germline loops: CDR1 SGHDN, CDR2 FVKESK. The CDR3 has 13 amino acids. V lost 4 bases and J lost 7, with 14 bases in between. CDR3 protein: CASSPRRAGEQYF. In nucleotides, the CDR3 is TGTGCCAGCAGCCCTCGGCGGGCGGGAGAGCAGTACTTC.

This clonotype was seen ten or more times. The chain links TRBV20-1 to TRBJ2-7; TRBD2 matches 7 bases. V trimming: 3 bases; J trimming: 3 bases; junction bases outside the gene matches: 8. This CDR3 region has 14 residues. Germline CDR1 and CDR2: DFQATT and SNEGSKA (reference sequence). The CDR3 region is CSASSRGSNYEQYF. CDR3 bases: TGCAGTGCTAGTAGTCGCGGGAGCAACTACGAGCAGTACTTC.

This clonotype was picked up many times. The genes are TRBV6-2 or TRBV6-3 and TRBJ2-7; D possibly corresponds to TRBD2 (6 bases). The germline CDR1 and CDR2 sequences are MNHEY and SVGEGT. Trimming left V 5 bases short and J 1 base short, with 12 bases between. The CDR3 sequence is 14 residues long. CDR3 sequence: CASSRRGASYEQYF. The CDR3 DNA reads as TGTGCCAGCAGTCGCCGCGGGGCATCCTACGAGCAGTACTTC.

This clonotype occurred many times. J is TRBJ2-3 and V is TRBV7-9, with D uncertain. The CDR3 consists of 12 residues. Trimming took off 5 bases at V and 10 bases at J, with 13 bases between the two ends. CDR1 is SEHNR, CDR2 FQNEAQ, per germline (reference sequence). The CDR3 DNA reads TGTGCCAGCAGCCCCTCGGCGGACGCGCAGTATTTT. It specifies CASSPSADAQYF.

This clonotype occurred many times. The chain recombines TRBV6-1 with TRBJ1-1; 11 positions agree with TRBD1. Germline V gene lookup returns CDR1 MNHNS and CDR2 SASEGT. The V gene end was trimmed by 6 bases and the J gene end by 6 bases; junction bases not matched to a gene: 12. CDR3 length: 16 residues. CDR3 loop: CASRKMDRGRFPEAFF. DNA of the CDR3: TGTGCCAGCAGAAAAATGGACAGGGGGCGCTTCCCTGAAGCTTTCTTT.

Only a few counts were recorded for this clonotype. The J gene is TRBJ1-5, the V gene TRBV12-3 or TRBV12-4, with a tentative D call TRBD1 (5 bases). The CDR3 length is 14 residues. V lost 3 bases to trimming and J lost 6 bases, with 12 bases between them. CDR3 sequence reads: CASSFGREGQPQHF. The DNA of the CDR3 is TGTGCCAGCAGTTTTGGCAGGGAAGGTCAGCCCCAGCATTTT.

About this clonotype itself: Just one base apart from a much larger clone, this may be a read error. The chain carries TRBV12-5 and TRBJ1-1, with D hard to call. Germline CDR1 LGHNT, CDR2 FRNRAP. This CDR3 comprises 13 residues. The CDR3 is CASGLSVNTEASF. Here the CDR3 DNA reads TGTGCTAGTGGTTTGTCAGTAAACACTGAAGCTTCCTTT.

This clonotype has ten or more counts. The chain links TRBV6-1 to TRBJ2-1, with D perhaps TRBD2 (6 bases). The CDR3 is made up of 13 amino acids. V was trimmed by 7 bases and J by 8 bases, leaving 15 bases between them. CDR1 is MNHNS and CDR2 is SASEGT in the germline V gene. The CDR3 reads CASTRENSDEQFF. CDR3 coding DNA: TGTGCCAGCACACGGGAGAATTCGGATGAGCAGTTCTTC.

The V gene is TRBV20-1, the J gene TRBJ1-5; tentative D call: TRBD1 (5 bases). The CDR3 is 16 residues long. Germline V gene sequence: CDR1 DFQATT, CDR2 SNEGSKA (reference sequence). Trimming removed 5 bases at V and 0 bases at J, with 17 bases between. The CDR3 sequence is CSAPSGTDHSNQPQHF. CDR3 DNA: TGCAGTGCTCCCTCCGGGACTGATCATAGCAATCAGCCCCAGCATTTT.

This chain connects TRBV30 to TRBJ2-7, with TRBD1 matching 9 bases. This CDR3 region has 14 residues. The germline V gene has CDR1 GTSNPN and CDR2 SVGIG (reference sequence). V lost 0 bases to trimming and J lost 3 bases; unmatched junction nucleotides: 3. DNA for the CDR3: TGTGCCTGGAGTGTACCGGGACAGGGCTACGAGCAGTACTTC. Protein: CAWSVPGQGYEQYF.